These T cell receptor beta chains were read from a single sample in a study of identical twins. TCRdb redid the calling of the 5' RACE reads with MiXCR, one entry per CDR3 protein. There are 550,000 to 800,000 distinct CDR3 sequences in the sample; less than 9% occur only once, and over 1.5% lies in the top ten. These data were also reused for a study on yellow fever vaccine responses in identical twins.

The sample was PBMCs. All receptors come from a woman under 30 in good health. The CDR3 runs from the conserved cysteine through the conserved F or W. Fields, in order: D gene, clone size, J gene, V gene, CDR3 DNA, CDR3 protein. D genes are given only for firm matches. Size is stated for part of the rows, as once, few or many counts, or as a class when the clone is expanded.

TRBD2	few	TRBJ2-3	TRBV11-2	TGTGCCAGCAGGAAACTAGCGGGGGCAGATTCAGATACGCAGTATTTT	CASRKLAGADSDTQYF
NA	NA	TRBJ2-1	TRBV11-3	TGTGCCAGCAGCTTAGATCGGGACTCGGCAGCGGGCAATGAGCAGTTCTTC	CASSLDRDSAAGNEQFF
NA	many	TRBJ1-1	TRBV12-3/TRBV12-4	TGTGCCAGCAGTTGGAGAACAGGGTTGGTGAACACTGAAGCTTTCTTT	CASSWRTGLVNTEAFF
NA	NA	TRBJ2-7	TRBV2	TGTGCCAGCAGTGGAGGCGAGCAGTACTTC	CASSGGEQYF
TRBD1	few	TRBJ1-1	TRBV5-1	TGCGCCAGCAGCTTGATGCAGGGGGGGACTGAAGCTTTCTTT	CASSLMQGGTEAFF
TRBD1	few	TRBJ1-1	TRBV20-1	TGCAGTGCAGCGGACAGGGTTGTGAACACTGAAGCTTTCTTT	CSAADRVVNTEAFF
NA	many	TRBJ1-4	TRBV28	TGTGCCAGCAGTTCCCAGATTAGGACAGCGAATGAAAAACTGTTTTTT	CASSSQIRTANEKLFF
NA	few	TRBJ1-1	TRBV11-1	TGTGCCAGCAGCTTAATCGTTCTACACAGGGCCTGGGACACTGAAGCTTTCTTT	CASSLIVLHRAWDTEAFF
NA	many	TRBJ2-2	TRBV5-1	TGCGCCAGCAGCATAGCCGGGGCGAACACCGGGGAGCTGTTTTTT	CASSIAGANTGELFF
NA	NA	TRBJ2-7	TRBV28	TGTGCCAGCACAGCCCCAGGAGTCTACGAGCAGTACTTC	CASTAPGVYEQYF
TRBD2	many	TRBJ2-1	TRBV29-1	TGCAGCAACGGGACTAGCGGGACCAATGAGCAGTTCTTC	CSNGTSGTNEQFF
TRBD2	many	TRBJ2-7	TRBV27	TGTGCCAGCAGTTTTTCTCCTAGCGGTTCCTACGAGCAGTACTTC	CASSFSPSGSYEQYF
NA	NA	TRBJ2-2	TRBV24-1	TGTGCCACCAGTGATTTTCAGAACACCGGGGAGCTGTTTTTT	CATSDFQNTGELFF
NA	NA	TRBJ2-3	TRBV5-1	TGCGCCAGCAGCCGTGACAGTGGGCCAGATACGCAGTATTTT	CASSRDSGPDTQYF
NA	many	TRBJ2-7	TRBV7-9	TGTGCCAGCAGCTTAGTATCAGGGTACCCCCACGAGCAGTACTTC	CASSLVSGYPHEQYF
NA	NA	TRBJ1-5	TRBV19	TGTGCCAGTAGTCCGGGGAATAATCAGCCCCAGCATTTT	CASSPGNNQPQHF
TRBD2	many	TRBJ2-1	TRBV29-1	TGCAGCGTTGAAAAGGGTAGCGGGATTAATGAGCAGTTCTTC	CSVEKGSGINEQFF
NA	few	TRBJ2-5	TRBV25-1	TGTGCCAGCAGTGCACAGGGAAGGCAAGAGACCCAGTACTTC	CASSAQGRQETQYF
NA	few	TRBJ2-5	TRBV6-1	TGTGCCAGCCGCAGACCGAAGCAAGAGACCCAGTACTTC	CASRRPKQETQYF
NA	NA	TRBJ2-1	TRBV12-3/TRBV12-4	TGTGCCAGCAGACGGAGGTCCTACAATGAGCAGTTCTTC	CASRRRSYNEQFF
NA	NA	TRBJ2-5	TRBV7-2	TGTGCCAGCAGCTTATGGACGGACCAAGAGACCCAGTACTTC	CASSLWTDQETQYF
NA	few	TRBJ1-2	TRBV20-1	TGCAGTGCCCAAGGCTCTGGCAGAAGTACTTATGGCTACACCTTC	CSAQGSGRSTYGYTF
NA	NA	TRBJ2-5	TRBV5-1	TGCGCCAGCAGCTCGACGGTCCGAGACAGACAAGAGACCCAGTACTTC	CASSSTVRDRQETQYF
NA	NA	TRBJ2-1	TRBV2	TGTGCCAGCAGTGACAGGGTGAAGCCCTACAATGAGCAGTTCTTC	CASSDRVKPYNEQFF
TRBD2	NA	TRBJ2-3	TRBV12-3/TRBV12-4	TGTGCCAGCAGTTTAAGGGCGGCTAGCGGGGACGATACGCAGTATTTT	CASSLRAASGDDTQYF
NA	few	TRBJ2-3	TRBV7-9	TGTGCCAGCAGCACCGCGACGAGGAGGGCAGATACGCAGTATTTT	CASSTATRRADTQYF
NA	many	TRBJ2-1	TRBV5-5	TGTGCCAGCAGCCCAACTAGCAGTTCCTACAATGAGCAGTTCTTC	CASSPTSSSYNEQFF
TRBD2	NA	TRBJ2-1	TRBV6-5	TGTGCCAGCAGTTGGACTAGCGGAAATAACAATGAGCAGTTCTTC	CASSWTSGNNNEQFF
TRBD2	NA	TRBJ2-7	TRBV29-1	TGCAGCGTTGAAGTAGCGGGGGAAACCTACGAGCAGTACTTC	CSVEVAGETYEQYF
TRBD1	many	TRBJ2-7	TRBV12-3/TRBV12-4	TGTGCCAGCAGTTTAGCGAATCCGTCTGGACAGGGACGCGAGCAGTACTTC	CASSLANPSGQGREQYF
NA	NA	TRBJ2-5	TRBV2	TGTGCCAGCAGTGAAGATGGCGGGACTCCGGTGTACTTC	CASSEDGGTPVYF
TRBD2	NA	TRBJ2-1	TRBV7-3	TGTGCCAGCAGCCCAACAACTAGCGGAGAGCAGTTCTTC	CASSPTTSGEQFF
TRBD1	few	TRBJ1-3	TRBV3-1	TGTGCCAGCAGACCCTCGGACAGGGTATTCTCTGGAAACACCATATATTTT	CASRPSDRVFSGNTIYF
NA	NA	TRBJ1-2	TRBV6-1	TGTGCCAGCAGCCCCCAAGAGATGGACTATGGCTACACCTTC	CASSPQEMDYGYTF
TRBD2	few	TRBJ2-1	TRBV6-2/TRBV6-3	TGTGCCAGCAGTCACCCACCCGGGACAACCGGGACTAGAACCTACAATGAGCAGTTCTTC	CASSHPPGTTGTRTYNEQFF
TRBD1	NA	TRBJ1-2	TRBV6-2/TRBV6-3	TGTGCCAGCAGTTCCATATGGCCCTCCGGGACAGACAACTATGGCTACACCTTC	CASSSIWPSGTDNYGYTF
NA	many	TRBJ1-1	TRBV7-2	TGTGCCAGCAGCTTAGGGCAGGGTTCGAACACTGAAGCTTTCTTT	CASSLGQGSNTEAFF
NA	many	TRBJ2-1	TRBV9	TGTGCCAGCAGCGTAGGCAGGGGCTCCTACAATGAGCAGTTCTTC	CASSVGRGSYNEQFF
NA	NA	TRBJ1-1	TRBV7-9	TGTGCCAGCAGCTTAGAGGGCAGGGTGTACACTGAAGCTTTCTTT	CASSLEGRVYTEAFF
TRBD1	few	TRBJ2-2	TRBV24-1	TGTGCCACCAGTGATTCCGGCGTCGGACAGGGCCCCACCGGGGAGCTGTTTTTT	CATSDSGVGQGPTGELFF
NA	NA	TRBJ2-4	TRBV5-1	TGCGCCAGCAGCTTGGAAGTCGCGCAGATTCAGTACTTC	CASSLEVAQIQYF
NA	NA	TRBJ2-2	TRBV4-1	TGCGCCAGCAACCTAGGCACGGACACCGGGGAGCTGTTTTTT	CASNLGTDTGELFF
NA	NA	TRBJ2-3	TRBV5-5	TGTGCCAGCAGCTTCCGACAGGCAGATACGCAGTATTTT	CASSFRQADTQYF
TRBD2	many	TRBJ2-7	TRBV15	TGTGCCACCAGCAGAGACAAAAGACTAGCCGAGCAGTACTTC	CATSRDKRLAEQYF
TRBD2	NA	TRBJ2-1	TRBV25-1	TGTGCCAGCAGTAAAACAGGGTTAGCGGGATCCAATGAGCAGTTCTTC	CASSKTGLAGSNEQFF
NA	many	TRBJ2-1	TRBV10-3	TGTGCCATCCGGAATTTTGGGGGGATAGTTTCCAATGAGCAGTTCTTC	CAIRNFGGIVSNEQFF
NA	NA	TRBJ1-2	TRBV5-6	TGTGCCAGCAGCTTACCAGGGATCTATGGCTACACCTTC	CASSLPGIYGYTF